The 29 T cell receptor beta chains below were found in one sample sequenced in a study of beta chain features in type 1 diabetes. The antigens of these receptors remain unknown. Broader study findings: Within each of all four CD4+ subsets, Type 1 diabetes patients had TCRB CDR3s that were moderately but significantly shorter.

The entirety of the isolated RNA underwent reverse transcription, so expressed TCRB transcripts were sequenced. Repertoires were generated with immunoSEQ multiplex PCR, while TCRdb's copy carries only in-frame clones and drops some. The repertoire has 300,000 to 450,000 clones, about 12% of them found once; the top ten carry about 0.01%. Input material: naive CD4+ T cells from blood. The receptors were gathered from a woman aged 18-30 years with type 1 diabetes.

This clone occurred a few times. The J gene is TRBJ1-3, the V gene TRBV29-1; possible D gene TRBD1, 5 bases. From germline, CDR1 is SQVTM and CDR2 ANQGSEA. This CDR3 contains 13 residues. Trimming removed 4 bases from V and 3 bases from J, with 10 bases in between. The CDR3 DNA reads as TGCAGCGTTGTGGGGCGCTTTGGAAACACCATATATTTT. Protein sequence: CSVVGRFGNTIYF.

This clone has only one observation. This chain connects TRBV7-2 to TRBJ1-5; D is uncertain. The CDR3 contains 14 residues. Germline V gene lookup returns CDR1 SGHTA and CDR2 FQGNSA. With 4 bases removed from V and 3 bases from J, the gap between germline ends came to 10 bases. DNA for the CDR3: TGTGCCAGCAGCTCCGCGGGAACCAATCAGCCCCAGCATTTT. Its translation is CASSSAGTNQPQHF.

This clone was seen more than once but under ten times. V gene TRBV29-1 combines with J gene TRBJ2-5; perhaps TRBD2 as D (6 bases). V lost 3 bases and J 1 base, leaving 15 bases between the germline ends. The CDR3 has 15 residues. Per germline, CDR1 SQVTM and CDR2 ANQGSEA. CDR3: CSVDSSGLPQETQYF. In nucleotides, the CDR3 is TGCAGCGTTGACTCCAGCGGGCTCCCCCAAGAGACCCAGTACTTC.

This clone was seen a few times. The J gene is TRBJ2-7, the V gene TRBV11-3, with TRBD1 matching over 7 bases. Germline V gives CDR1 SGHNT, CDR2 YENEEA. V dropped 1 base and J dropped 3; count of bases not matched to a gene: 3. The CDR3 runs to 14 residues. The CDR3 nucleotides read TGTGCCAGCAGCTTAGGAAGACAGGGCTACGAGCAGTACTTC. Protein product: CASSLGRQGYEQYF.

The genes are TRBV30 and TRBJ1-3; no clear D gene. From germline, CDR1 is GTSNPN and CDR2 SVGIG (reference sequence). V was trimmed by 3 bases and J by 4 bases, leaving 7 bases between them. CDR3 length: 12 residues. CDR3 loop: CAWSTVGNTIYF. CDR3 sequence (DNA): TGTGCCTGGAGCACGGTCGGAAACACCATATATTTT.

This clone showed up just a few times. The chain couples TRBV29-1 to TRBJ1-4; tentative D call: TRBD1 (6 bases). There are 15 residues in the CDR3. Germline assignment: CDR1 SQVTM and CDR2 ANQGSEA. Trimming pared 4 bases from V and 2 bases from J, leaving 14 bases between. CDR3 sequence (DNA): TGCAGCGTTGGTGGGCAGGGGACGACTAATGAAAAACTGTTTTTT. Encoded protein: CSVGGQGTTNEKLFF.

This clone has just a few counts. The chain recombines TRBV30 with TRBJ2-5, with D possibly matching TRBD1 (5 bases). The CDR3 runs to 12 residues. Trimming removed 0 bases from V and 6 bases from J, with 8 bases in between. Germline V CDR1 and CDR2: GTSNPN, SVGIG (reference sequence). The DNA for the CDR3 is TGTGCCTGGAGTGTAGGGGCAAAGACCCAGTACTTC. Translated, it gives CAWSVGAKTQYF.

This chain uses TRBV29-1 with TRBJ2-1, with 11 bases fitting TRBD2. The trim removed 4 bases at V and 7 bases at J, leaving 9 bases unmatched. CDR1 is SQVTM, CDR2 ANQGSEA, per germline. The CDR3 is 15 residues long. CDR3 sequence reads: CSVGGTSGPSNEQFF. CDR3 DNA sequence: TGCAGCGTTGGGGGGACTAGCGGTCCTTCTAATGAGCAGTTCTTC.

V gene TRBV30 combines with J gene TRBJ2-7; D is possibly TRBD2 (5 bases). In germline, CDR1 is GTSNPN, CDR2 SVGIG (reference sequence). The CDR3 loop spans 13 amino acids. V was trimmed by 1 base and J by 5 bases, leaving 12 bases between them. The CDR3 loop is CAWSGTPLHEQYF. In DNA form, the CDR3 reads TGTGCCTGGAGTGGGACTCCTCTTCACGAGCAGTACTTC.

This rearrangement joins TRBV4-2 to TRBJ2-7; possible D gene TRBD2, 5 bases. Trimming removed 0 bases from V and 4 bases from J, with 13 bases in between. Germline V gene data show CDR1 as LGHNA and CDR2 as YNFKEQ. The CDR3 consists of 15 residues. Here the CDR3 reads CASSQDQLVQYEQYF. CDR3 DNA: TGTGCCAGCAGCCAAGATCAACTAGTCCAGTACGAGCAGTACTTC.

This clone showed up just a few times. The CDR3 here is CASSPGQRVRDTQYF. The DNA of the CDR3 is TGTGCCAGTAGCCCGGGACAGAGGGTCAGAGATACGCAGTATTTT. The chain links TRBV19 to TRBJ2-3, with 7 bases that match TRBD1. V was pared by 6 bases and J by 5 bases, with 11 bases of the junction left unmatched. Germline CDR1 LNHDA, CDR2 SQIVND (reference sequence). There are 15 residues in the CDR3.

The chain joins TRBV28 to TRBJ2-2; the match to TRBD2 covers 8 bases. Germline CDR1 reads MDHEN; CDR2 reads SYDVKM. This CDR3 has 15 amino acids. V lost 10 bases to trimming and J lost 6 bases; unmatched junction nucleotides: 13. CDR3: CATIPPASGSGELFF. CDR3 coding DNA: TGTGCCACCATCCCCCCGGCTAGCGGGTCCGGGGAGCTGTTTTTT.

This clone was counted a few times. The rearrangement uses TRBV7-2 and TRBJ2-7; 12 positions agree with TRBD2. The germline gives CDR1 SGHTA, CDR2 FQGNSA. CDR3 length: 15 residues. J lost 4 bases, V lost 3 bases, and 4 bases had no gene match. This chain's CDR3 is CASSLVTSGSYEQYF. The CDR3 nucleotides read TGTGCCAGCAGCTTGGTGACTAGCGGGAGTTACGAGCAGTACTTC.

The gene calls are TRBV28 and TRBJ2-3; the D is unclear. There are 11 residues in the CDR3. Trimming removed 8 bases at V and 5 bases at J, with 8 bases between. Germline V gives CDR1 MDHEN, CDR2 SYDVKM. The CDR3 here is CASGPVDTQYF. In nucleotides, the CDR3 is TGTGCCAGCGGGCCCGTAGATACGCAGTATTTT.

This chain uses TRBV5-4 with TRBJ1-1, with 7 bases that match TRBD1. Germline V gives CDR1 SGHNT, CDR2 YYREEE (reference sequence). The V gene end was trimmed by 4 bases and the J gene end by 1 base; junction bases not matched to a gene: 1. This CDR3 is 13 amino acids long. The CDR3 DNA sequence: TGTGCCAGCAGCCGACAGGGGAACACTGAAGCTTTCTTT. Protein sequence: CASSRQGNTEAFF.

To note about this clone: Other DNA variants within this sample encode the same CDR3. The V call is TRBV28, the J call TRBJ1-1; D is possibly TRBD1 (5 bases). The CDR3 spans 12 residues. Trimming removed 6 bases at V and 5 bases at J, with 10 bases between. Per the germline V gene, CDR1 is MDHEN and CDR2 is SYDVKM. The CDR3 DNA reads as TGTGCCAGCAGCCTCCAGGGAACTGAAGCTTTCTTT. It yields the protein CASSLQGTEAFF.

This clone was observed a few times. V and J are TRBV6-5 and TRBJ1-5, with a possible D match to TRBD1 (6 bases). Trimming stripped 4 bases from V and 4 bases from J, with 11 bases between. From germline, CDR1 is MNHEY and CDR2 SVGAGI. The CDR3 length is 14 residues. The CDR3 DNA sequence: TGTGCCAGCAGTTCGGACAGATGGAATCAGCCCCAGCATTTT. It codes for CASSSDRWNQPQHF.

This clone was observed a handful of times. This sequence joins TRBV4-1 and TRBJ2-1; no definite D call. The CDR3 sequence is 15 residues long. From germline, CDR1 is MGHRA and CDR2 YSYEKL. The germline V and J ends were trimmed by 2 bases and 1 base, with 9 bases remaining between them. In DNA form, the CDR3 reads TGCGCCAGCAGCCAACGCGTCCTATCCTACAATGAGCAGTTCTTC. Protein product: CASSQRVLSYNEQFF.

This clone appeared a few times. The chain is built from TRBV13 and TRBJ2-1; TRBD2 might be the D (6 bases). V lost 5 bases, J lost 0 bases, and 20 bases lay in between. CDR1 PRHDT and CDR2 FYEKMQ come from the germline V gene (reference sequence). The CDR3 is made up of 18 amino acids. The CDR3 region has the DNA TGTGCCAGCAGCAATCCCGGACTGGGGGGAAGCTCCTACAATGAGCAGTTCTTC. Amino acids: CASSNPGLGGSSYNEQFF.

This chain joins TRBV28 and TRBJ1-2; TRBD1 aligns across 11 bases. The trim removed 6 bases at V and 8 bases at J, leaving 14 bases unmatched. The CDR3 is 16 amino acids. From germline, CDR1 is MDHEN and CDR2 SYDVKM. The CDR3 here is CASRNPLGQGGEGYTF. CDR3 sequence (DNA): TGTGCCAGCAGGAATCCTCTGGGACAGGGGGGAGAGGGCTACACCTTC.

This clone was picked up a small number of times. Other DNA sequences in this sample translate to the same CDR3. The rearrangement joins TRBV28 to TRBJ1-1; D is ambiguous. V dropped 2 bases and J dropped 5 bases, with 6 bases sitting between them. The CDR3 runs 12 residues. CDR1 is MDHEN, CDR2 SYDVKM, per germline. DNA for the CDR3: TGTGCCAGCAGTTTAGCGGGGACTGAAGCTTTCTTT. Protein product: CASSLAGTEAFF.

A few counts support this clone. The chain is built from TRBV30 and TRBJ1-1; perhaps TRBD1 as D (6 bases). CDR1 GTSNPN and CDR2 SVGIG come from the germline V gene (reference sequence). The CDR3 extends over 13 amino acids. Trimming took 4 bases from V and 1 from J, leaving 10 bases between them. CDR3 bases: TGTGCCTGGACGGGCAGGGGGAACACTGAAGCTTTCTTT. Amino acids: CAWTGRGNTEAFF.

This clone was picked up a small number of times. V gene TRBV9 combines with J gene TRBJ2-1; TRBD2 agrees at 9 bases. CDR1 SGDLS and CDR2 YYNGEE come from the germline V gene. V lost 0 bases and J lost 5; bases outside the gene matches: 3. This CDR3 is built from 15 residues. The CDR3 region has the DNA TGTGCCAGCAGCGTAGTCGGCGGGAGGGACAATGAGCAGTTCTTC. It yields the protein CASSVVGGRDNEQFF.

The chain uses TRBV29-1 and TRBJ1-5; perhaps TRBD1 as D (5 bases). Germline V gives CDR1 SQVTM, CDR2 ANQGSEA. The CDR3 sequence is 13 residues long. V was shortened by 4 bases and J by 3 bases, with 10 bases between the two germline ends. The CDR3 DNA follows: TGCAGCGTTGGAGTGGACACCAATCAGCCCCAGCATTTT. It specifies CSVGVDTNQPQHF.

This clone was counted only a few times. The V gene is TRBV13, the J gene TRBJ2-7, with TRBD2 matching over 7 bases. The CDR3 consists of 15 residues. The germline CDR1 and CDR2 sequences are PRHDT and FYEKMQ (reference sequence). V was clipped by 5 bases and J by 5 bases; unmatched bases: 12. CDR3 protein: CASSPQGGSGDEQYF. CDR3 DNA: TGTGCCAGCAGCCCCCAAGGCGGGAGTGGGGACGAGCAGTACTTC.

This clone was counted only a few times. The genes are TRBV29-1 and TRBJ1-5; TRBD1 aligns across 7 bases. CDR1 is SQVTM and CDR2 is ANQGSEA in the germline V gene. The CDR3 runs 14 residues. DNA for the CDR3: TGCTTTCGCCGAGGGGGCGTTAGCAATCAGCCCCAGCATTTT. Protein product: CFRRGGVSNQPQHF.

In its sample, this clone was seen a few times. The chain links TRBV15 to TRBJ2-6; TRBD1 matches 7 bases. Germline-derived CDR1 and CDR2 are LNHNV and YYDKDF (reference sequence). The CDR3 consists of 15 residues. V lost 5 bases to trimming and J lost 4 bases; unmatched junction nucleotides: 5. CDR3 bases: TGTGCCACCAGCGAACAGGGGACCGGGGCCAACGTCCTGACTTTC. Amino acid sequence: CATSEQGTGANVLTF.

This clone has only a few counts. The chain links TRBV1 to TRBJ2-3; TRBD1, the table's D call, lacks a check against the DNA. TRBV1 is marked as a pseudogene. The CDR3 extends over 15 amino acids. The CDR3 spells CTSSQSTVCTDTQYF. The CDR3 nucleotides are TGCACCAGCAGCCAATCCACAGTTTGCACAGATACGCAGTATTTT.

This clone has more than one count but fewer than ten. The gene calls are TRBV18 and TRBJ1-4; TRBD1 might be the D (5 bases). This CDR3 has 15 residues. V was trimmed by 5 bases and J by 4 bases, leaving 14 bases between them. Germline values: CDR1 KGHSH, CDR2 LQKENI. This CDR3 is CASSDGQSVNEKLFF. CDR3 nucleotides: TGTGCCAGCTCAGACGGACAATCTGTTAATGAAAAACTGTTTTTT.